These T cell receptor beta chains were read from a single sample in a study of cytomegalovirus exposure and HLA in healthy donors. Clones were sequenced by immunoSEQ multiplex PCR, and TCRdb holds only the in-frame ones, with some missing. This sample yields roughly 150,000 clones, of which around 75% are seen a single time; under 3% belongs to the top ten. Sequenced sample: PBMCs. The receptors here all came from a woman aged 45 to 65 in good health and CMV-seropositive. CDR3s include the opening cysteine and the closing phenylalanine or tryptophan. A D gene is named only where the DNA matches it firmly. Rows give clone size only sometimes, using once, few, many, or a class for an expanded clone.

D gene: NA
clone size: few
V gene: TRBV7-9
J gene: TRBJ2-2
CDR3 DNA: TGTGCCAGCAGCTCGAATTTCAGAACAGGGAACACCGGGGAGCTGTTTTTT
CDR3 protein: CASSSNFRTGNTGELFF

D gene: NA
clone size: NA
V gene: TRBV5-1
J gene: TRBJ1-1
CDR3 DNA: TGCGCCAGCAGCCGAGATTCTACCCTCCGGACTGAAGCTTTCTTT
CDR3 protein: CASSRDSTLRTEAFF

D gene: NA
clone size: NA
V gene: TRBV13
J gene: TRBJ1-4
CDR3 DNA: TGTGCCAGCAGCTTAGGCGGGGGTAATGAAAAACTGTTTTTT
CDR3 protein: CASSLGGGNEKLFF

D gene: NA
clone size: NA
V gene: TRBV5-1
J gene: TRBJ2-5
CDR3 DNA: TGCGCCAGCAGCTTGGACAGAGAGACCCAGTACTTC
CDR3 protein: CASSLDRETQYF

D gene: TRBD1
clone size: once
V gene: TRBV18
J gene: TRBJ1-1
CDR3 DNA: TGTGCCAGCTCGCCAACAGGGGGCGACGTCCCTGAAGCTTTCTTT
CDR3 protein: CASSPTGGDVPEAFF

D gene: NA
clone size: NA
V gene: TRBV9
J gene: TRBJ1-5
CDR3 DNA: TGTGCCAGCAGCGTAGACGGGAACGAAAATCAGCCCCAGCATTTT
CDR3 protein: CASSVDGNENQPQHF

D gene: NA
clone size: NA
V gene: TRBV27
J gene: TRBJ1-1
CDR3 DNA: TGTGCCAGCAAAGGAATAGCCCGGGGGAACACTGAAGCTTTCTTT
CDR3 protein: CASKGIARGNTEAFF

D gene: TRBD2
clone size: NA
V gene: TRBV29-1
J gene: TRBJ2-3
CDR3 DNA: TGCAGCGTTGAAGGCCTAGCGGACACAGATACGCAGTATTTT
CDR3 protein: CSVEGLADTDTQYF

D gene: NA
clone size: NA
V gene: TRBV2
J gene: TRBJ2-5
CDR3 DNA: TGTGCCAGCAGTCCAGGGGCGGAAGAGACCCAGTACTTC
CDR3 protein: CASSPGAEETQYF

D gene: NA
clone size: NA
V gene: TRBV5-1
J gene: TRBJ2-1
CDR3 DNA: TGCGCCAGCAGCTCCCAGGGGGGCTCCTACAATGAGCAGTTCTTC
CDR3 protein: CASSSQGGSYNEQFF

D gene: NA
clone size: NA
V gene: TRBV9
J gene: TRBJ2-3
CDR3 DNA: TGTGCCAGCAGCGTAGAATGGAGCGGGAGCACAGATACGCAGTATTTT
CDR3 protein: CASSVEWSGSTDTQYF

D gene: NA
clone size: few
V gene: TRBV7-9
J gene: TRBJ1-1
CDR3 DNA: TGTGCCAGCTGCCACGGGAACACTGAAGCTTTCTTT
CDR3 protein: CASCHGNTEAFF

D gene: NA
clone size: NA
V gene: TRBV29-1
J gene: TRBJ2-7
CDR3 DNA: TGCAGCGTTGATTCAGGGGAGGGGGAGCAGTACTTC
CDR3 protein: CSVDSGEGEQYF

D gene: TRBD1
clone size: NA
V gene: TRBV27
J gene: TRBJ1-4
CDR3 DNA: TGTGCCAGCAGTTCCGCCCGACAGGGGGCTTATAGTGAAAAACTGTTTTTT
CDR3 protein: CASSSARQGAYSEKLFF

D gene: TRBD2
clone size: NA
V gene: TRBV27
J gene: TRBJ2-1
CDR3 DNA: TGTGCCAGCAGTCCGGGACTAGCGGTTGAGCAGTTCTTC
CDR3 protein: CASSPGLAVEQFF

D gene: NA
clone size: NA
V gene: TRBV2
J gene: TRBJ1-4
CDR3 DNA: TGTGCCAGTAACAGGGTGGCTAATGAAAAACTGTTTTTT
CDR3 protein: CASNRVANEKLFF

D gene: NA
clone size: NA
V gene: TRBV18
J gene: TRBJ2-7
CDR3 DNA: TGTGCCAGCTCGTCAGGGGACGGAAGTTACGAGCAGTACTTC
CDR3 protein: CASSSGDGSYEQYF

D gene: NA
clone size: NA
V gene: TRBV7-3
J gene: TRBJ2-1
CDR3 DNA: TGTGCCAGCAGCTTAGAAGCGGTCTCCTACAATGAGCAGTTCTTC
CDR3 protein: CASSLEAVSYNEQFF

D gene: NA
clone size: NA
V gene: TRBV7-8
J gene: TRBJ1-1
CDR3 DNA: TGTGCCAGCAGCCTTAGTATTGCTGAAGCTTTCTTT
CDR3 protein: CASSLSIAEAFF

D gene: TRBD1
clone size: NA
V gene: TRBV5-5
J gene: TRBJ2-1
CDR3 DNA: TGTGCCAGCAGCAGGGACAGGGACCGCGGCTGGCAGTTCTTC
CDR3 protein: CASSRDRDRGWQFF

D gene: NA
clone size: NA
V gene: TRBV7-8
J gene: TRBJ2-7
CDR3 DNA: TGTGCCAGCAGCTTTTTCGCCCTCAGAGGGCCGTCCTACGAGCAGTACTTC
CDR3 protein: CASSFFALRGPSYEQYF

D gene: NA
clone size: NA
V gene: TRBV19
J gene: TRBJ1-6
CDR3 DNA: TGTGCCAGCCGGACACTGTTCTATAATTCACCCCTCCACTTT
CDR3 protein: CASRTLFYNSPLHF

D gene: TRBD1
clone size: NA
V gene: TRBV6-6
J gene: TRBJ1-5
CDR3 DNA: TGTGCCAGCAGGTTTAAACAGGGGGGCAATCAGCCCCAGCATTTT
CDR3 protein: CASRFKQGGNQPQHF

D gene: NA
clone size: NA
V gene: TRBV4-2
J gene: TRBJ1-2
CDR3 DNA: TGTGCCAGCAGCCAAGATCGGTCCTCTCGGTATGGCTACACCTTC
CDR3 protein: CASSQDRSSRYGYTF

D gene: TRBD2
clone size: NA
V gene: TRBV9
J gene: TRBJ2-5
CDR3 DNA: TGTGCCAGCAGTGCCGGGTTAGCGGGGGGCCAAGAGACCCAGTACTTC
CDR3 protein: CASSAGLAGGQETQYF

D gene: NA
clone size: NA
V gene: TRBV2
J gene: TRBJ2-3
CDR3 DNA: TGTGCCAGCAGTGATTCAGGGCGAGATACGCAGTATTTT
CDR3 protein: CASSDSGRDTQYF

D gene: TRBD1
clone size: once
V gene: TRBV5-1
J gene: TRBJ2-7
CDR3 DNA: TGCGCCAGCAGCCCCGGGACAGGGGGCTACGAGCAGTACTTC
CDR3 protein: CASSPGTGGYEQYF

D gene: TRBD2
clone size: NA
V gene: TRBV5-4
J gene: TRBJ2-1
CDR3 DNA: TGTGCCAGCAGCCAGGCGGGGGGAGGTAATGAGCAGTTCTTC
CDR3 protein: CASSQAGGGNEQFF

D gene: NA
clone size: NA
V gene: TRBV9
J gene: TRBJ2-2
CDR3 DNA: TGTGCCAGCAGCGTAGTTGGGGGCAACACCGGGGAGCTGTTTTTT
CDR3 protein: CASSVVGGNTGELFF

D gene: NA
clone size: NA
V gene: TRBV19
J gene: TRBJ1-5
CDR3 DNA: TGTGCCAGTAGTATATCAGATCAGCCCCAGCATTTT
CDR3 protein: CASSISDQPQHF

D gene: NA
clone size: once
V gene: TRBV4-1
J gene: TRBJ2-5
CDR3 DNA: TGCGCCAGCAGCCATACAGGACAAGAAGAGACCCAGTACTTC
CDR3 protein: CASSHTGQEETQYF

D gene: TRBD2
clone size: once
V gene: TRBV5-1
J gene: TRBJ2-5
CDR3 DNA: TGCGCCAGCAGCCCTTGGACTAGCGGGGGGGCCCGAGAGACCCAGTACTTC
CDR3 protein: CASSPWTSGGARETQYF

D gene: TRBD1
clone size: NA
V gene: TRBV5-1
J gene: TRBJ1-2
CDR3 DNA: TGCGCCAGCAGCTACGACAGGGGTAACCGTGGCTACACCTTC
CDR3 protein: CASSYDRGNRGYTF

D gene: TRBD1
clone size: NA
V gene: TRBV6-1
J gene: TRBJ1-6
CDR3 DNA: TGTGCCAGTGTCGGACAGGCCCAAAATTCACCCCTCCACTTT
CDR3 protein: CASVGQAQNSPLHF

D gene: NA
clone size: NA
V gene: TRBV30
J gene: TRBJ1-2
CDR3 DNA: TGTGCCTGGGTATACGGGGGTGAAGGCTACACCTTC
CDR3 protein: CAWVYGGEGYTF

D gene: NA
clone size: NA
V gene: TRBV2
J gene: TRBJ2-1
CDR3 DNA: TGTGCCAGCACCCGAGGGGTAGCGGCCTACAATGAGCAGTTCTTC
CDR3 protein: CASTRGVAAYNEQFF

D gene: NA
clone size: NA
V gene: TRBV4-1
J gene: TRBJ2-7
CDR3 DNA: TGCGCCAGCAGCCGCTCGCAGGGGGGAGACGAGCAGTACTTC
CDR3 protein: CASSRSQGGDEQYF

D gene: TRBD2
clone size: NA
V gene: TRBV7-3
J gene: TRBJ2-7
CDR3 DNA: TGTGCCAGCAGCCTAAATCCTGGGGCGGGGGGGCCTCTTTCCGAGCAGTACTTC
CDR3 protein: CASSLNPGAGGPLSEQYF

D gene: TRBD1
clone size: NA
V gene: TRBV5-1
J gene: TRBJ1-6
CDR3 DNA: TGCGCCAGCGCGTCCGGGACAGGGAGGTCACCCCTCCACTTT
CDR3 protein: CASASGTGRSPLHF

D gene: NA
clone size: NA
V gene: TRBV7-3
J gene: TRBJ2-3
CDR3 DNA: TGTGCCAGCAGCTTAACCGGTGGGGGGGCCGATACGCAGTATTTT
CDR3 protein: CASSLTGGGADTQYF

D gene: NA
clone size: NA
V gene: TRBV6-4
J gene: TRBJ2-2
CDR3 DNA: TGTGCCAGCAGTGACTCAGCGGGCCATGACACCGGGGAGCTGTTTTTT
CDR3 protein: CASSDSAGHDTGELFF

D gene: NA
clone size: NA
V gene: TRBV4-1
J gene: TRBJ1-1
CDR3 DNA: TGCGCCAGCCGTGAACTAGCGGGACACCTGAGTGGCGGCACTGAAGCTTTCTTT
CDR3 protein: CASRELAGHLSGGTEAFF

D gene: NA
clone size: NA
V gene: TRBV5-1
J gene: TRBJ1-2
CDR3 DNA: TGCGCCAGCAGCCCGGAGGGTAACTATGGCTACACCTTC
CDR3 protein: CASSPEGNYGYTF

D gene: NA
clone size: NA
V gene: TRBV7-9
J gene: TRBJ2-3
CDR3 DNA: TGTGCCAGCAGCTTAGACAGGCGACCCACAGATACGCAGTATTTT
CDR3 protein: CASSLDRRPTDTQYF

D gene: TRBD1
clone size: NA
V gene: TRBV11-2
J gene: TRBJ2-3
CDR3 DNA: TGTGCCAGCAGCTTAGGGGACAGGCCCAGCACAGATACGCAGTATTTT
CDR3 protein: CASSLGDRPSTDTQYF